This T cell receptor (beta chain) appears in the sequencing data of a study of cytomegalovirus exposure and HLA in healthy donors. Regarding the study as a whole: When a later analysis compared HLA-associated TCR beta chains with equally common others, the HLA-associated chains turned out to be more clonally expanded and to have lower generation probabilities.

With 60 Vbeta and 13 Jbeta primers, the PCR was carried out. Only in-frame clones appear in the TCRdb table, and some are missing; sequencing was by immunoSEQ multiplex PCR. This table holds 53,000 or so clones, about 69% found once. With regard to this clone: The target antigen is unknown.

The germline CDR1 and CDR2 sequences are SNHLY and FYNNEI. With 4 bases removed from V and 1 base from J, the gap between germline ends came to 14 bases. The CDR3 has 16 residues. This receptor was identified in a man in his thirties or forties in good health and CMV-seropositive. This rearrangement joins TRBV2 to TRBJ2-1; D unresolved. Sequenced material: PBMCs. The CDR3 DNA reads TGTGCCAGCAGTGGGTTAGCTCGGGTGTCCTACAATGAGCAGTTCTTC. It yields the protein CASSGLARVSYNEQFF.